These 13 T cell receptor beta chains originate from one sample sequenced in a study of esophageal squamous cell carcinoma under preoperative chemotherapy. TCRdb re-analysed the PCR reads in MiXCR, keeping a single row per CDR3 protein. There are about 18,000 distinct CDR3 sequences in the sample; approximately 44% occur only once, and 25% to 30% lies in the top ten. Time point indicated: after preoperative PTX-NDP chemotherapy. The material was obtained from a patient given preoperative chemotherapy. The receptor set was obtained from a human donor with esophageal squamous cell carcinoma. The donor label of this sample is uncertain.

On this clonotype itself: The germline gene is not matched at one end of the junction; a read error may be the cause. CDR3 sequence: CASSLGGGGGPTDTQYF. The CDR3 DNA reads TGTGCCAGCAGCTTGGGGGGCGGGGGCGGGCCCACAGATACCCAGTATTTC. The chain combines TRBV11-2 with TRBJ2-5; tentatively, D is TRBD2 (7 bases). CDR1 is SGHAT, CDR2 FQNNGV, per germline. The CDR3 loop spans 17 amino acids.

As to this clonotype: Germline is not matched at one junction end, which may reflect a read error. The V call is TRBV7-2, the J call TRBJ2-3; perhaps TRBD2 as D (7 bases). The CDR3 runs to 16 residues. From germline, CDR1 is SGHTA and CDR2 FQGNSA. In DNA, the CDR3 is TGTGCCAGCAGCGCACGAGGGGGGGGGGCCACAAATACGCAGTACTTT. Amino acids: CASSARGGGATNTQYF.

This clonotype has a handful of counts. The chain recombines TRBV5-1 with TRBJ2-6; D not resolved. This CDR3 comprises 15 residues. Germline-derived CDR1 and CDR2 are SGHRS and YFSETQ. The V end lost 4 bases, the J end lost 0 bases, and 8 bases lay between the germline ends. The CDR3 DNA sequence: TGCGCCAGCAGCCCGACCGCCTCTGGGGCCAACGTCCTGACTTTC. Protein: CASSPTASGANVLTF. Drawing the rest from reference TRBV5-1 and TRBJ2-6, the complete variable domain is KAGVTQTPRYLIKTRGQQVTLSCSPISGHRSVSWYQQTPGQGLQFLFEYFSETQRNKGNFPGRFSGRQFSNSRSEMNVSTLELGDSALYLCASSPTASGANVLTFGAGSRLTVL.

With regard to this clonotype: A read error may explain this, as a much larger clone is one base away. The V gene is TRBV27, the J gene TRBJ2-1; possible D gene TRBD1, 6 bases. CDR3 length: 14 residues. Germline V lookup: CDR1 MNHEY, CDR2 SMNVEV (reference sequence). Trimming removed 4 bases at V and 10 bases at J, with 17 bases between. The CDR3: CASSSRDTPYEQFF. The DNA for the CDR3 is TGTGCCAGCAGTTCCCGGGACACACCCTACGAGCAGTTCTTC.

In regard to this clonotype: This could be a read error, since a much larger clone is one nucleotide away. V is TRBV5-4 and J is TRBJ2-1, with 11 bases matching TRBD1. The J call is uncertain, as TRBJ2-7 better fits the DNA end. Germline V gene lookup returns CDR1 SGHNT and CDR2 YYREEE (reference sequence). CDR3 size: 16 residues. This chain's CDR3 is CASSSPDRGLDNEQYF. As DNA, the CDR3 is TGTGCCAGCAGCTCCCCGGACAGGGGGCTAGACAATGAGCAGTACTTC.

This chain links TRBV6-4 with TRBJ2-2, with TRBD1 matching 7 bases. Per the germline V gene, CDR1 is MRHNA and CDR2 is SNTAGT. V dropped 11 bases and J dropped 16; count of bases not matched to a gene: 25. This CDR3 has 15 residues. DNA for the CDR3: TGTGCCCTCAGTGATCCGGGTTTGAGCACAGGGGCGCAGTTTTTT. This gives the protein CALSDPGLSTGAQFF.

The chain couples TRBV25-1 to TRBJ2-3; D might be TRBD2 (5 bases). The length of the CDR3 is 13 residues. The germline CDR1 and CDR2 sequences are MGHDK and SYGVNS. Trimming removed 0 bases at V and 8 bases at J, with 9 bases between. The CDR3 DNA is TGTGCCAGCAGTGAATACCTGAGGGCTACGCAGTATTTT. It codes for CASSEYLRATQYF.

The chain links TRBV12-3 or TRBV12-4 to TRBJ2-3; 9 bases fit TRBD2. Trimming removed 8 bases from V and 6 bases from J; junction bases left unmatched: 9. This CDR3 comprises 14 residues. This CDR3 is CASGTGGRADTQYF. The DNA for the CDR3 is TGTGCCAGCGGAACGGGCGGGAGGGCCGATACGCAGTATTTT.

This clonotype was picked up many times. The chain links TRBV7-2 to TRBJ2-5; perhaps TRBD2 as D (5 bases). The DNA matches TRBJ2-7 better at its end, which makes the J call doubtful. The CDR3 is 13 residues long. The germline V gene has CDR1 SGHTA and CDR2 FQGNSA. CDR3 sequence (DNA): TGTGCCAGCAGCTTCCGGGGAGATCACGAGCAGTACTTC. Translating it yields CASSFRGDHEQYF.

J is TRBJ2-5 and V is TRBV7-3; D is perhaps TRBD1 (5 bases). The CDR3 spans 14 residues. V was shortened by 5 bases and J by 11 bases, with 21 bases between the two germline ends. Germline CDR1 and CDR2: SGHTA and FQGTGA. The CDR3 region has the DNA TGTGCCAGCAGCCAGGAGTCTAGGGGCGATGAGCAGTACTTC. Residues: CASSQESRGDEQYF.

At least ten counts were recorded for this clonotype. The chain joins TRBV12-3 or TRBV12-4 to TRBJ2-7; D may correspond to TRBD1 or TRBD2 (5 bases each). The CDR3 sequence is 15 residues long. The germline V and J ends were trimmed by 6 bases and 2 bases, with 17 bases remaining between them. CDR3 DNA sequence: TGTGCCAGCAGATCCGGGACCCCGGGCACCTACGAGCAGTACTTC. It is translated as CASRSGTPGTYEQYF.

In this sample, this clonotype turned up many times. The V call is TRBV6-1, the J call TRBJ1-1, with D tentatively TRBD1 (5 bases). The length of the CDR3 is 15 residues. V was trimmed by 7 bases and J by 2 bases, leaving 17 bases between them. Per germline, CDR1 MNHNS and CDR2 SASEGT. CDR3 loop: CASIGTGILNTEAFF. CDR3 coding DNA: TGTGCCAGCATCGGGACGGGGATACTTAACACTGAAGCTTTCTTT.

Comments on this clonotype: This may be a read error, as it is one base from a much larger clone. The chain employs TRBV7-8 and TRBJ2-4; 14 nucleotides agree with TRBD2. J gave up 13 bases and V 5 bases, and 13 bases lay outside the gene matches. Germline V lookup: CDR1 SGHVS, CDR2 FQNEAQ. The CDR3 runs to 16 residues. The CDR3 DNA is TGTGCCAGCAGCCCGAGACTAGCGGGGGGGATAGATGAGCAGTACTTC. Translation: CASSPRLAGGIDEQYF.